The T cell receptor (beta chain) described here comes from a study of T-cell reconstitution after alpha-beta-depleted transplantation in children. The V and J ends lost 1 base and 3 bases respectively, with 10 bases between them. The CDR3 is 14 residues long. Germline values: CDR1 ENHRY, CDR2 SYGVKD. Study-wide points: Expanded graft clones numbering several hundred reportedly gave rise to alpha-beta T cells about two months after transplant. Elevated TCRbeta diversity at day 60 was traced, in some patients, to surviving recipient T cells and thymic progenitors.

Details on this clonotype: Its antigen remains unidentified.

Researchers prepared the TCRbeta library using unique molecular identifiers, the study reports. MiXCR, applied by TCRdb to the PCR reads, yields one record per CDR3 protein. The sample lists around 670,000 distinct CDR3 sequences; roughly 14% were seen once. The sample was PBMCs, taken before TCRalphabeta/CD19-depleted stem cell transplant. This sequence joins TRBV10-3 and TRBJ2-7; a possible D gene is TRBD1 (5 bases). This sequence originates from a girl aged 2 to 10 with congenital amegakaryocytic thrombocytopenia, due to receive a stem cell transplant. Here the CDR3 DNA reads TGTGCCATCAGTGAGTGGGGCGGCAGCTACGAGCAGTACTTC. Translation gives CAISEWGGSYEQYF.